A single sample is the source of the 14 T cell receptor beta chains below, sequenced in a study of shared clonotypes between healthy human individuals (dated by TCRdb to the early 2020s). Libraries came from the immunoSEQ multiplex PCR assay. TCRdb holds this immuneACCESS table with in-frame rearrangements only. Some clones are missing; in checked studies, unresolved V genes explain under half, and the rest has no known cause. Present in this sample are about 660,000 clones, approximately 79% of which were seen just once. The ten largest clonotypes hold approximately 1.6% of the sample. Sequenced: memory CD4+ T cells sorted from blood. The meaning of the sample's cell subset or site label: CD45RA-negative fraction. Receptors were obtained from a woman in her thirties in good health.

The sample holds one count of this clone. The chain carries TRBV5-1 and TRBJ1-2; the D gene is possibly TRBD1 (5 bases). CDR3 length: 14 amino acids. From germline, CDR1 is SGHRS and CDR2 YFSETQ. V lost 4 bases to trimming and J lost 7 bases, with 17 bases between them. In DNA form, the CDR3 reads TGCGCCAGCAGCGCTAGACAGAGCCAGGCTGGCTACACCTTC. This sequence encodes CASSARQSQAGYTF.

CDR3 amino acids: CATSGERTNTGELFF. Written as DNA, the CDR3 is TGTGCCACCAGCGGTGAGCGGACGAACACCGGGGAGCTGTTTTTT. The chain joins TRBV15 to TRBJ2-2; D perhaps matches TRBD2 (5 bases). Per germline, CDR1 LNHNV and CDR2 YYDKDF (reference sequence). The CDR3 runs to 15 residues. V was trimmed by 5 bases and J by 0 bases, leaving 10 bases between them. The full variable domain, rest sourced from reference TRBV15 and TRBJ2-2, is DAMVIQNPRYQVTQFGKPVTLSCSQTLNHNVMYWYQQKSSQAPKLLFHYYDKDFNNEADTPDNFQSRRPNTSFCFLDIRSPGLGDTAMYLCATSGERTNTGELFFGEGSRLTVL.

The rearrangement links TRBV2 to TRBJ1-1; no reliable D call. The V gene's germline CDR1 is SNHLY and CDR2 FYNNEI. V was cut by 0 bases and J by 13 bases, with 15 bases left in between. The CDR3 loop spans 13 amino acids. In nucleotides, the CDR3 is TGTGCCAGCAGTGAAGCGTTTTCTGGAGTTGGTTTCTTT. Translating it yields CASSEAFSGVGFF.

The rearrangement links TRBV25-1 to TRBJ2-2; perhaps TRBD1 as D (5 bases). CDR1 and CDR2 (germline): MGHDK, SYGVNS. The V gene lost 2 bases and the J gene lost 7 bases, with 11 bases spanning the gap. CDR3 length: 14 residues. The CDR3 region is CASSERVGVGELFF. The CDR3 DNA follows: TGTGCCAGCAGTGAAAGGGTAGGGGTCGGGGAGCTGTTTTTT.

This clone was counted ten times or more. V and J are TRBV5-1 and TRBJ2-2; 12 bases map to TRBD2. The CDR3 has 16 residues. Per the germline V gene, CDR1 is SGHRS and CDR2 is YFSETQ. V was pared by 3 bases and J by 5 bases, with 5 bases of the junction left unmatched. CDR3 region: CASSSLTSGRTGELFF. The CDR3 DNA sequence: TGCGCCAGCAGCTCCCTGACTAGCGGGAGAACCGGGGAGCTGTTTTTT. Full variable domain (missing parts from reference TRBV5-1 and TRBJ2-2): KAGVTQTPRYLIKTRGQQVTLSCSPISGHRSVSWYQQTPGQGLQFLFEYFSETQRNKGNFPGRFSGRQFSNSRSEMNVSTLELGDSALYLCASSSLTSGRTGELFFGEGSRLTVL.

The chain has TRBV28 and TRBJ2-7, with D perhaps TRBD1 (6 bases). The germline V and J ends were trimmed by 1 base and 5 bases, with 15 bases remaining between them. Germline V lookup: CDR1 MDHEN, CDR2 SYDVKM. The CDR3 contains 15 residues. CDR3 sequence: CASSLSGAGKNEQYF. In nucleotides, the CDR3 is TGTGCCAGCAGTTTATCAGGGGCAGGGAAAAACGAGCAGTACTTC.

This clone was seen once. This rearrangement joins TRBV7-3 to TRBJ1-1; no clear D gene. The V end lost 3 bases, the J end lost 3 bases, and 8 bases lay between the germline ends. The V gene's germline CDR1 is SGHTA and CDR2 FQGTGA. The length of the CDR3 is 13 residues. CDR3 region: CASSLGSDTEAFF. For the CDR3, the DNA is TGTGCCAGCAGCTTGGGTTCGGACACTGAAGCTTTCTTT.

The chain carries TRBV6-1 and TRBJ2-7, with a possible D match to TRBD2 (6 bases). Per the germline V gene, CDR1 is MNHNS and CDR2 is SASEGT. The CDR3 has 13 amino acids. Trimming took off 5 bases at V and 4 bases at J, with 12 bases between the two ends. CDR3 sequence: CASSKDREYEQYF. The CDR3 DNA reads TGTGCCAGCAGTAAGGACCGGGAGTACGAGCAGTACTTC.

This clone was seen more than once but under ten times. This sequence joins TRBV5-1 and TRBJ2-1, with a possible D match to TRBD2 (6 bases). The CDR3 length is 15 residues. Germline CDR1 reads SGHRS; CDR2 reads YFSETQ. The V end lost 3 bases, the J end lost 0 bases, and 10 bases lay between the germline ends. The CDR3 nucleotides are TGCGCCAGCAGCTCAGAGACTAGCTCCTACAATGAGCAGTTCTTC. Protein product: CASSSETSSYNEQFF.

The chain recombines TRBV30 with TRBJ2-2; D unclear. The ends were cut back, 4 bases at V and 3 bases at J, with 9 bases in the middle. CDR3 size: 13 residues. Germline V gene data show CDR1 as GTSNPN and CDR2 as SVGIG (reference sequence). CDR3: CAWNRVYTGELFF. The CDR3 region has the DNA TGTGCCTGGAACAGAGTTTACACCGGGGAGCTGTTTTTT.

This clone was counted ten times or more. Other DNA sequences within the sample encode an identical CDR3. This chain uses TRBV5-1 with TRBJ2-7; possible D gene TRBD1, 6 bases. The V gene's germline CDR1 is SGHRS and CDR2 YFSETQ. This CDR3 is built from 15 residues. V lost 1 base and J 4 bases, leaving 15 bases between the germline ends. CDR3 sequence reads: CASSLSSGQSYEQYF. Written as DNA, the CDR3 is TGCGCCAGCAGCTTGAGCAGCGGACAGAGTTACGAGCAGTACTTC. Drawing the rest from reference TRBV5-1 and TRBJ2-7, the complete variable domain is KAGVTQTPRYLIKTRGQQVTLSCSPISGHRSVSWYQQTPGQGLQFLFEYFSETQRNKGNFPGRFSGRQFSNSRSEMNVSTLELGDSALYLCASSLSSGQSYEQYFGPGTRLTVT.

On this clone: Other DNA sequences from this sample encode an identical CDR3 as well. The rearrangement links TRBV7-9 to TRBJ2-1; 7 bases are shared with TRBD2. The CDR3 contains 15 residues. Trimming removed 2 bases from V and 0 bases from J; junction bases left unmatched: 1. The germline CDR1 and CDR2 sequences are SEHNR and FQNEAQ (reference sequence). CDR3: CASSLRTSSYNEQFF. CDR3 nucleotide sequence: TGTGCCAGCAGCTTAAGGACTAGCTCCTACAATGAGCAGTTCTTC.

This chain links TRBV9 with TRBJ2-3; 11 bases align to TRBD2. The trim removed 0 bases at V and 6 bases at J, leaving 3 bases unmatched. The CDR3 is made up of 15 amino acids. From germline, CDR1 is SGDLS and CDR2 YYNGEE. CDR3 protein: CASSVVGTSGDTQYF. The CDR3, as DNA: TGTGCCAGCAGCGTAGTGGGGACTAGCGGCGATACGCAGTATTTT.

The rearrangement links TRBV30 to TRBJ2-1, with a weak D call TRBD2 (6 bases). Germline V gives CDR1 GTSNPN, CDR2 SVGIG (reference sequence). V lost 0 bases and J lost 5, with 14 bases in between. This CDR3 spans 15 amino acids. The DNA of the CDR3 is TGTGCCTGGAGTGTTGGACTAACTAGGGACAATGAGCAGTTCTTC. Translated, it gives CAWSVGLTRDNEQFF.